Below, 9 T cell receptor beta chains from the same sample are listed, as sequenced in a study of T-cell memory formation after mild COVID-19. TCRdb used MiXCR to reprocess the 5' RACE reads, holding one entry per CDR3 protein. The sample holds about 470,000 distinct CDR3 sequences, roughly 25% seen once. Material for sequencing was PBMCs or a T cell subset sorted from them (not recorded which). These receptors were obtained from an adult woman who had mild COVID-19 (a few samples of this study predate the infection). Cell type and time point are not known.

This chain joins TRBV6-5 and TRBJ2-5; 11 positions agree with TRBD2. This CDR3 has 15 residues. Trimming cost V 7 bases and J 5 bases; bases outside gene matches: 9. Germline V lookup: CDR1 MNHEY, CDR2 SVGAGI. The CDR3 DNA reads TGTGCCAGCAAACTAGCGGGAGTGGTATGGGAGACCCAGTACTTC. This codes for CASKLAGVVWETQYF.

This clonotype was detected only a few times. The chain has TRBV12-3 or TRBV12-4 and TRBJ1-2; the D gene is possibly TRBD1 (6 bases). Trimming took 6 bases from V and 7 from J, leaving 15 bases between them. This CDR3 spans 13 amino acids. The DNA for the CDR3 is TGTGCCAGCAGGGGCAGGGGCTCGGCTGGCTACACCTTC. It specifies CASRGRGSAGYTF.

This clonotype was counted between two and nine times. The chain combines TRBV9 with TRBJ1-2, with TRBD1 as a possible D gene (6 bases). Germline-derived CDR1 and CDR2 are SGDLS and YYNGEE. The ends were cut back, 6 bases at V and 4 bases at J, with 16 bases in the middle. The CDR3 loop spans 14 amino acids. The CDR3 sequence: CASKPSGGFYGYTF. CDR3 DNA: TGTGCCAGCAAACCGAGTGGGGGCTTCTATGGCTACACCTTC.

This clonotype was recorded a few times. The DNA of the CDR3 is TGCAGCGTCGCCGGACTAAGTTGGTACGAGCAGTACTTC. It codes for CSVAGLSWYEQYF. J is TRBJ2-7 and V is TRBV29-1; perhaps TRBD2 as D (6 bases). CDR1 and CDR2 from the germline V gene are SQVTM and ANQGSEA. V lost 6 bases and J lost 4, with 16 bases in between. The CDR3 runs to 13 residues.

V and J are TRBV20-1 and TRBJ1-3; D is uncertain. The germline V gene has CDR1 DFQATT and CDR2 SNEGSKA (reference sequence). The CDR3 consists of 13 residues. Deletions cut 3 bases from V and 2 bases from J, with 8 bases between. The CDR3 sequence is CSARSSAGNTIYF. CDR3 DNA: TGCAGTGCTAGGTCCAGTGCTGGAAACACCATATATTTT.

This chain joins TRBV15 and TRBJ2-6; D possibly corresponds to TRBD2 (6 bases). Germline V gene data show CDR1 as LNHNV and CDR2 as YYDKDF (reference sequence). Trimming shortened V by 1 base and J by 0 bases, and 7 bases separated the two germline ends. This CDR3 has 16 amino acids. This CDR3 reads CATSRVGGSGANVLTF. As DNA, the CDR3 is TGTGCCACCAGCAGAGTGGGGGGCTCTGGGGCCAACGTCCTGACTTTC.

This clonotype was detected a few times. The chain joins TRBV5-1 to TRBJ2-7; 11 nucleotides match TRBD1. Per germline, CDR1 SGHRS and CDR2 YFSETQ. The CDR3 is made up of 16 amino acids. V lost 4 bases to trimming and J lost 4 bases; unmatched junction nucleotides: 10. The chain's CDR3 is CASSNLPGQGEYEQYF. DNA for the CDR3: TGCGCCAGCAGCAATTTACCGGGACAGGGGGAATACGAGCAGTACTTC.

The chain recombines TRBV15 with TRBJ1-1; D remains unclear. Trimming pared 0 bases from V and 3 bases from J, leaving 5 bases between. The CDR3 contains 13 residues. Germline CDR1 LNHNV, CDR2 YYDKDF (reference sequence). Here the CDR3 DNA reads TGTGCCACCAGCAGAGAAGAGGACACTGAAGCTTTCTTT. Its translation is CATSREEDTEAFF.

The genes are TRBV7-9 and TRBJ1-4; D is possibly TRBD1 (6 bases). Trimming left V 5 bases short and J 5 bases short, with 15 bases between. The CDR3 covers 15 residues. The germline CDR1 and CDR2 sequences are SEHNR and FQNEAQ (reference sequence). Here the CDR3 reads CASSPGARGNEKLFF. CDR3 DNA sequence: TGTGCCAGCAGCCCGGGAGCGAGGGGGAATGAAAAACTGTTTTTT.